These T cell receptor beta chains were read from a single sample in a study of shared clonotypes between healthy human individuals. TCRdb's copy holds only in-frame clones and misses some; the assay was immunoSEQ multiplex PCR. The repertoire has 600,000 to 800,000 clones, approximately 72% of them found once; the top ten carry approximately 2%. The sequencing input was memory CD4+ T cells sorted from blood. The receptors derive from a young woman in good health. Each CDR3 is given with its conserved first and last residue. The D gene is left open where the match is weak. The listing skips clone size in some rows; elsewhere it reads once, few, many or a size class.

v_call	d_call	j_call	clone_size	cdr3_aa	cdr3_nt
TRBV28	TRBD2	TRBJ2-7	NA	CASSLSLAGGPYEQYF	TGTGCCAGCAGTTTAAGTCTAGCGGGTGGTCCCTACGAGCAGTACTTC
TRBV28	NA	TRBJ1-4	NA	CASSSEGSTNEKLFF	TGTGCCAGCAGTTCCGAGGGGAGTACTAATGAAAAACTGTTTTTT
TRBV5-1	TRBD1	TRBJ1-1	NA	CASGKQGSTEAFF	TGCGCCAGCGGTAAACAGGGGAGCACTGAAGCTTTCTTT
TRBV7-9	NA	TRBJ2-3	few	CASSLASGGKGTDTQYF	TGTGCCAGCAGCTTAGCTTCCGGGGGCAAGGGCACAGATACGCAGTATTTT
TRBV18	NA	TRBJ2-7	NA	CASSTGTASYEQYF	TGTGCCAGCTCAACCGGGACGGCCTCCTACGAGCAGTACTTC
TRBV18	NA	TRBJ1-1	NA	CASSPLGEGTEAFF	TGTGCCAGCTCACCATTGGGAGAGGGCACTGAAGCTTTCTTT
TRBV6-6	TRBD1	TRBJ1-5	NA	CASREGQTFYQPQHF	TGTGCCAGCAGAGAGGGACAGACTTTTTATCAGCCCCAGCATTTT
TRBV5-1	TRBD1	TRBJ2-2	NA	CASYGHPGQGAGELFF	TGCGCCAGTTACGGCCATCCAGGACAGGGGGCCGGGGAGCTGTTTTTT
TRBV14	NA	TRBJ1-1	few	CASSRDGGRTEAFF	TGTGCCAGCAGCCGGGACGGCGGACGCACTGAAGCTTTCTTT
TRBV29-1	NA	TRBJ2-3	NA	CSVGGVWGVPHTDTQYF	TGCAGCGTTGGTGGGGTTTGGGGTGTCCCCCACACAGATACGCAGTATTTT
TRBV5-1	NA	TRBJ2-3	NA	CASSVYSGIWADTQYF	TGCGCCAGCAGCGTCTATTCCGGGATTTGGGCAGATACGCAGTATTTT
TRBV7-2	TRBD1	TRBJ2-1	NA	CASSLGGQGYNEQFF	TGTGCCAGCAGCTTAGGGGGACAGGGATACAATGAGCAGTTCTTC
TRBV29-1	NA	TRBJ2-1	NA	CSVTQDARNEQFF	TGCAGCGTGACCCAAGATGCTCGGAATGAGCAGTTCTTC
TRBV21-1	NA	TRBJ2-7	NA	CASSNTSGKAYEQYF	TGTGCCAGCAGCAACACTAGCGGGAAGGCCTACGAGCAGTACTTC
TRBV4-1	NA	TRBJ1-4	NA	CASSQIAPTATNEKLFF	TGCGCCAGCAGCCAGATAGCCCCGACAGCAACTAATGAAAAACTGTTTTTT
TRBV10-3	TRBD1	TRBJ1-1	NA	CAISLQGANTEAFF	TGTGCCATCAGCCTACAGGGGGCGAACACTGAAGCTTTCTTT
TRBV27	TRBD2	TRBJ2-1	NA	CAGSLAGGSLIEQFF	TGTGCCGGCAGTTTGGCGGGAGGCAGTCTTATTGAGCAGTTCTTC
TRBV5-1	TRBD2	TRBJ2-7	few	CASKTSEVSYEQYF	TGCGCCAGCAAAACTAGCGAGGTTTCCTACGAGCAGTACTTC
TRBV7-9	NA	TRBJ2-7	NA	CASSTPRGLTYEQYF	TGTGCCAGCAGCACTCCCAGGGGACTCACCTACGAGCAGTACTTC
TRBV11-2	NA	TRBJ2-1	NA	CASSRTIGVSVEQFF	TGTGCCAGCTCTCGGACCATCGGAGTATCGGTTGAGCAGTTCTTC
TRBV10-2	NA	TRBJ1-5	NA	CASTRDGRQPQHF	TGCGCCAGCACCCGGGACGGTCGTCAGCCCCAGCATTTT
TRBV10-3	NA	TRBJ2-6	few	CAITGGLGANVLTF	TGTGCCATCACCGGAGGGTTAGGGGCCAACGTCCTGACTTTC
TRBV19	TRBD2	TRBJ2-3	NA	CASSMGAASGASTDTQYF	TGTGCCAGTAGTATGGGGGCCGCTAGCGGGGCGAGCACAGATACGCAGTATTTT
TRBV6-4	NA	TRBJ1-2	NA	CASSDLAGANYGYTF	TGTGCCAGCAGTGATCTGGCAGGGGCTAACTATGGCTACACCTTC
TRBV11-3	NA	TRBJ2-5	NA	CASSKGAGKTQYF	TGTGCCAGCAGCAAAGGGGCCGGAAAGACCCAGTACTTC
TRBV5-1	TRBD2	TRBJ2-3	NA	CASSYDLGPSGIRTDTQYF	TGCGCCAGCAGCTACGACCTAGGACCCAGCGGGATCCGCACAGATACGCAGTATTTT
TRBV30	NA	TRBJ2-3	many	CAGTQATDTQYF	TGTGCCGGGACCCAGGCTACAGATACGCAGTATTTT
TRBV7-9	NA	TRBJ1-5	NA	CASSRGAQPQHF	TGTGCCAGCAGCCGTGGGGCTCAGCCCCAGCATTTT
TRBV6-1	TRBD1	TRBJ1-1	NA	CASSDKSGTEPNTEAFF	TGTGCCAGCAGTGATAAATCAGGGACAGAACCGAACACTGAAGCTTTCTTT
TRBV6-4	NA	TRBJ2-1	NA	CASSYSKGYNEQFF	TGTGCCAGCAGTTACTCGAAAGGTTACAATGAGCAGTTCTTC
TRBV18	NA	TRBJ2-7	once	CASSPQPSIFGEQYF	TGTGCCAGCTCACCACAACCATCCATCTTCGGCGAGCAGTACTTC
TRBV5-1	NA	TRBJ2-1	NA	CASSLGDAYNEQFF	TGCGCCAGCAGCTTGGGGGACGCTTACAATGAGCAGTTCTTC
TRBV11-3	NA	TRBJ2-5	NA	CASSLDRETQYF	TGTGCCAGCAGCTTAGATAGGGAGACCCAGTACTTC
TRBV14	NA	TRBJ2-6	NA	CASSQDGGANVLTF	TGTGCCAGCAGCCAAGACGGTGGGGCCAACGTCCTGACTTTC
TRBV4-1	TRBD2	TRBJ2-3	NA	CASSQARAGGPPDTQYF	TGCGCCAGCAGCCAAGCCCGAGCGGGAGGGCCCCCAGATACGCAGTATTTT
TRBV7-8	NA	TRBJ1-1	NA	CASSWPGQLNTEAFF	TGTGCCAGCAGCTGGCCTGGACAGTTGAACACTGAAGCTTTCTTT
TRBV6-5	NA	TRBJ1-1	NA	CASSSYREATEAFF	TGTGCCAGCAGTTCCTACAGGGAGGCAACTGAAGCTTTCTTT
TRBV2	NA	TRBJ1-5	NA	CASSRLYQPQHF	TGTGCCAGCAGCCGGCTGTATCAGCCCCAGCATTTT
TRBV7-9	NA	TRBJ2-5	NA	CASTPGETQYF	TGTGCCAGCACGCCTGGAGAGACCCAGTACTTC
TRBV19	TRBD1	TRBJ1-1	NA	CASRRTGVMNTEAFF	TGTGCCAGTAGGAGGACAGGGGTTATGAACACTGAAGCTTTCTTT
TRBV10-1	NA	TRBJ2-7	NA	CASSEEFGGSAGDEQYF	TGCGCCAGCAGTGAGGAATTTGGCGGGAGTGCAGGGGACGAGCAGTACTTC
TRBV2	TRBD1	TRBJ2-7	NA	CASSLQGVEQYF	TGTGCCAGCAGTCTACAGGGGGTCGAGCAGTACTTC
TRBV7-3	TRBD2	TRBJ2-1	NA	CASAASGRVHEQFF	TGTGCCAGCGCGGCTAGCGGGAGAGTGCATGAGCAGTTCTTC
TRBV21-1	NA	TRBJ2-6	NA	CASSKKVYWRGSGANVLTF	TGTGCCAGCAGCAAAAAGGTCTATTGGAGGGGGTCTGGGGCCAACGTCCTGACTTTC
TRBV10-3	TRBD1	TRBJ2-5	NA	CAISWDSQETQYF	TGTGCCATCAGCTGGGACAGCCAAGAGACCCAGTACTTC
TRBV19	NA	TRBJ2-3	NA	CASRKRDSTDTQYF	TGTGCCAGTAGAAAAAGGGACAGCACAGATACGCAGTATTTT
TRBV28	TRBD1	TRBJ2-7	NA	CASRTGGISYEQYF	TGTGCCAGCAGAACAGGGGGGATCTCCTACGAGCAGTACTTC
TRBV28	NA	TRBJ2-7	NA	CASSRRAAVGYEQYF	TGTGCCAGCAGTCGCAGGGCCGCTGTGGGGTACGAGCAGTACTTC
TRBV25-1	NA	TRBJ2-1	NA	CASSESSPTGAYNEQFF	TGTGCCAGCAGTGAATCGTCCCCCACCGGAGCCTACAATGAGCAGTTCTTC
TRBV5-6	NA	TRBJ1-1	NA	CASSLFNGVNTEAFF	TGTGCCAGCAGCTTGTTCAATGGGGTGAACACTGAAGCTTTCTTT
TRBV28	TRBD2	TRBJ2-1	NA	CASSLRASGMFF	TGTGCCAGCTCCCTCCGGGCTAGCGGGATGTTCTTC
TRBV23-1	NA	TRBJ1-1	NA	CASSQLETEDMNTEAFF	TGCGCCAGCAGTCAATTGGAGACAGAGGACATGAACACTGAAGCTTTCTTT
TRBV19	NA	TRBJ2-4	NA	CASSIGSELAKNIQYF	TGTGCCAGTAGTATAGGGTCAGAACTAGCCAAAAACATTCAGTACTTC
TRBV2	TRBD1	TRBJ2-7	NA	CASSSGQGYEQYF	TGTGCCAGCAGCTCCGGACAGGGCTACGAGCAGTACTTC